This is a list of T cell receptor beta chains from one sample in a study of blood T cells in healthy people across ages. TCRdb independently ran MiXCR on the 5' RACE reads; one entry per CDR3 protein. In the table there are roughly 720,000 distinct CDR3 sequences, 53% of which are singletons. Sequenced: blood. The receptors come from a man at least 80 years old in good health. CDR3s include the opening cysteine and the closing phenylalanine or tryptophan. Each record gives: clone size, V gene, J gene, D gene, CDR3 protein, CDR3 DNA. D genes are given only for firm matches. The size field is filled for only some rows; it gives once, few, many or a size class.

clone_size: NA; v_call: TRBV12-3/TRBV12-4; j_call: TRBJ2-5; d_call: TRBD2; cdr3_aa: CASETSGRGGETQYF; cdr3_nt: TGTGCCAGCGAGACTAGCGGGAGAGGAGGAGAGACCCAGTACTTC
clone_size: NA; v_call: TRBV5-1; j_call: TRBJ2-7; d_call: NA; cdr3_aa: CASSLEGVSYEQYF; cdr3_nt: TGCGCCAGCAGCTTGGAGGGGGTCTCCTACGAGCAGTACTTC
clone_size: NA; v_call: TRBV6-1; j_call: TRBJ2-7; d_call: NA; cdr3_aa: CASSVPGHGEQYF; cdr3_nt: TGTGCCAGCAGTGTCCCGGGGCATGGCGAGCAGTACTTC
clone_size: once; v_call: TRBV7-9; j_call: TRBJ2-7; d_call: NA; cdr3_aa: CASSPGVGIEQYF; cdr3_nt: TGTGCCAGCAGCCCCGGCGTAGGGATAGAGCAGTACTTC
clone_size: few; v_call: TRBV13; j_call: TRBJ1-1; d_call: TRBD1; cdr3_aa: CASSPRGGRNTEAFF; cdr3_nt: TGTGCCAGCAGCCCCCGAGGGGGCCGGAACACTGAAGCTTTCTTT
clone_size: NA; v_call: TRBV7-2; j_call: TRBJ2-1; d_call: NA; cdr3_aa: CASSLRWEDNEQFF; cdr3_nt: TGTGCCAGCAGCTTAAGGTGGGAAGACAATGAGCAGTTCTTC
clone_size: NA; v_call: TRBV5-1; j_call: TRBJ2-7; d_call: TRBD1; cdr3_aa: CASSLRTGGGDEQYF; cdr3_nt: TGCGCCAGCAGCCTCAGGACAGGGGGTGGCGACGAGCAGTACTTC
clone_size: few; v_call: TRBV5-1; j_call: TRBJ2-4; d_call: NA; cdr3_aa: CASSLTGDKNIQYF; cdr3_nt: TGCGCCAGCAGCTTGACAGGAGACAAAAACATTCAGTACTTC
clone_size: NA; v_call: TRBV4-1; j_call: TRBJ1-1; d_call: TRBD1; cdr3_aa: CASSQDQGAGGDTEAFF; cdr3_nt: TGCGCCAGCAGCCAAGATCAAGGGGCAGGGGGTGACACTGAAGCTTTCTTT
clone_size: NA; v_call: TRBV5-1; j_call: TRBJ2-7; d_call: TRBD2; cdr3_aa: CASSLGLRPSGVYEQYF; cdr3_nt: TGCGCCAGCAGCTTGGGGCTTCGACCTAGCGGAGTATACGAGCAGTACTTC
clone_size: few; v_call: TRBV6-5; j_call: TRBJ2-1; d_call: TRBD2; cdr3_aa: CASRRTSGGYNEQFF; cdr3_nt: TGTGCCAGCAGACGGACTAGCGGGGGATACAATGAGCAGTTCTTC
clone_size: few; v_call: TRBV6-6; j_call: TRBJ2-1; d_call: TRBD2; cdr3_aa: CASSLASGRFNEQFF; cdr3_nt: TGTGCCAGCAGCCTAGCTAGCGGGAGGTTCAATGAGCAGTTCTTC
clone_size: NA; v_call: TRBV2; j_call: TRBJ2-3; d_call: TRBD2; cdr3_aa: CARAQTSGRILGNTQYF; cdr3_nt: TGTGCCAGGGCCCAAACTAGCGGGAGGATCCTCGGTAATACGCAGTATTTT
clone_size: once; v_call: TRBV6-2/TRBV6-3; j_call: TRBJ2-7; d_call: TRBD2; cdr3_aa: CASRPWTSGIYNEQYF; cdr3_nt: TGTGCCAGCAGGCCTTGGACTAGCGGGATTTACAATGAGCAGTACTTC
clone_size: NA; v_call: TRBV27; j_call: TRBJ2-7; d_call: TRBD1; cdr3_aa: CASSAGTGKYEQYF; cdr3_nt: TGTGCCAGCAGTGCGGGGACAGGGAAGTACGAGCAGTACTTC
clone_size: few; v_call: TRBV5-1; j_call: TRBJ2-7; d_call: NA; cdr3_aa: CASSRDTRPSYEQYF; cdr3_nt: TGCGCCAGCAGCAGGGACACCAGGCCCTCCTACGAGCAGTACTTC
clone_size: NA; v_call: TRBV5-5; j_call: TRBJ2-6; d_call: NA; cdr3_aa: CASSPEGPGANVLTF; cdr3_nt: TGTGCCAGCAGCCCTGAAGGTCCTGGGGCCAACGTCCTGACTTTC
clone_size: once; v_call: TRBV25-1; j_call: TRBJ1-4; d_call: NA; cdr3_aa: CACSDSRLGPTNEELFF; cdr3_nt: TGTGCCTGCAGTGATAGTCGGTTAGGCCCAACTAATGAAGAACTGTTTTTT
clone_size: NA; v_call: TRBV3-1; j_call: TRBJ2-7; d_call: TRBD1; cdr3_aa: CASSHWDRDEQYF; cdr3_nt: TGTGCCAGCAGCCACTGGGACAGGGACGAGCAGTACTTC
clone_size: NA; v_call: TRBV9; j_call: TRBJ2-3; d_call: TRBD2; cdr3_aa: CASSSGTSGRPSTDTQYF; cdr3_nt: TGTGCCAGCAGCAGCGGGACTAGCGGGAGGCCCAGCACAGATACGCAGTATTTT
clone_size: few; v_call: TRBV20-1; j_call: TRBJ2-7; d_call: TRBD1; cdr3_aa: CSAPGRGTGADYEQYF; cdr3_nt: TGCAGTGCTCCGGGACGTGGGACAGGGGCGGACTACGAGCAGTACTTC
clone_size: NA; v_call: TRBV3-1; j_call: TRBJ1-1; d_call: NA; cdr3_aa: CASRPTGLNTEAFF; cdr3_nt: TGTGCCAGCAGGCCGACAGGCCTGAACACTGAAGCTTTCTTT
clone_size: NA; v_call: TRBV20-1; j_call: TRBJ2-1; d_call: TRBD1; cdr3_aa: CSASMDRAYNEQFF; cdr3_nt: TGCAGTGCTAGTATGGACAGGGCCTACAATGAGCAGTTCTTC
clone_size: few; v_call: TRBV9; j_call: TRBJ2-3; d_call: NA; cdr3_aa: CASSTGPGTDTQYF; cdr3_nt: TGTGCCAGCAGCACCGGACCCGGGACAGATACGCAGTATTTT
clone_size: NA; v_call: TRBV10-3; j_call: TRBJ2-7; d_call: TRBD2; cdr3_aa: CAISGPTSSQPYEQYF; cdr3_nt: TGTGCCATCAGTGGGCCGACTAGCAGTCAACCGTACGAGCAGTACTTC
clone_size: NA; v_call: TRBV20-1; j_call: TRBJ2-1; d_call: TRBD2; cdr3_aa: CSARGLAGGYFGEQFF; cdr3_nt: TGCAGTGCTAGGGGATTAGCGGGAGGGTATTTTGGTGAGCAGTTCTTC
clone_size: many; v_call: TRBV29-1; j_call: TRBJ1-2; d_call: NA; cdr3_aa: CSVEDRAGYGYTF; cdr3_nt: TGCAGCGTTGAAGACAGGGCGGGTTATGGCTACACCTTC
clone_size: NA; v_call: TRBV29-1; j_call: TRBJ2-5; d_call: NA; cdr3_aa: CSVESGRGEETQYF; cdr3_nt: TGCAGCGTTGAAAGTGGCAGGGGCGAGGAGACCCAGTACTTC
clone_size: few; v_call: TRBV13; j_call: TRBJ1-2; d_call: NA; cdr3_aa: CASSLLGGRNYGYTF; cdr3_nt: TGTGCCAGCAGCTTGTTAGGGGGGCGAAACTATGGCTACACCTTC
clone_size: NA; v_call: TRBV5-4; j_call: TRBJ2-7; d_call: NA; cdr3_aa: CASSPGEAASYEQYF; cdr3_nt: TGTGCCAGCAGCCCCGGTGAGGCGGCCTCCTACGAGCAGTACTTC
clone_size: NA; v_call: TRBV7-6; j_call: TRBJ2-7; d_call: TRBD1; cdr3_aa: CASSLAGQGRNYEQYF; cdr3_nt: TGTGCCAGCAGCTTAGCCGGACAGGGCCGTAACTACGAGCAGTACTTC
clone_size: once; v_call: TRBV28; j_call: TRBJ2-7; d_call: TRBD1; cdr3_aa: CASADSGTGGYEQYF; cdr3_nt: TGTGCCAGCGCCGATTCCGGGACAGGTGGCTACGAGCAGTACTTC
clone_size: NA; v_call: TRBV7-3; j_call: TRBJ2-1; d_call: TRBD2; cdr3_aa: CASSLLPGLENNEQFF; cdr3_nt: TGTGCCAGCAGCTTATTACCGGGACTAGAGAACAATGAGCAGTTCTTC
clone_size: NA; v_call: TRBV3-1; j_call: TRBJ2-7; d_call: NA; cdr3_aa: CASSSDSESYEQYF; cdr3_nt: TGTGCCAGCAGCTCGGACAGTGAGTCCTACGAGCAGTACTTC
clone_size: NA; v_call: TRBV10-1; j_call: TRBJ2-1; d_call: NA; cdr3_aa: CASSEGLVHNEQFF; cdr3_nt: TGCGCCAGCAGTGAGGGTTTAGTCCACAATGAGCAGTTCTTC
clone_size: NA; v_call: TRBV21-1; j_call: TRBJ1-2; d_call: NA; cdr3_aa: CASEGGNYGYTF; cdr3_nt: TGTGCCAGCGAAGGGGGCAACTATGGCTACACCTTC
clone_size: NA; v_call: TRBV11-2; j_call: TRBJ2-1; d_call: TRBD1; cdr3_aa: CASRPTGGGNEQFF; cdr3_nt: TGTGCCAGCAGACCGACAGGGGGGGGGAATGAGCAGTTCTTC
clone_size: NA; v_call: TRBV7-2; j_call: TRBJ1-5; d_call: NA; cdr3_aa: CASSSRASNRPQHF; cdr3_nt: TGTGCCAGCAGCTCAAGGGCTAGCAATCGGCCCCAGCATTTT
clone_size: NA; v_call: TRBV28; j_call: TRBJ2-6; d_call: NA; cdr3_aa: CASSSDGPGANVLTF; cdr3_nt: TGTGCCAGCAGTTCCGACGGGCCTGGGGCCAACGTCCTGACTTTC
clone_size: NA; v_call: TRBV6-1; j_call: TRBJ1-2; d_call: TRBD1; cdr3_aa: CASSRGLTNYGYTF; cdr3_nt: TGTGCCAGCAGCAGGGGGCTGACTAACTATGGCTACACCTTC
clone_size: NA; v_call: TRBV20-1; j_call: TRBJ1-1; d_call: NA; cdr3_aa: CSASPPGWDTEAFF; cdr3_nt: TGCAGTGCTAGTCCGCCCGGGTGGGACACTGAAGCTTTCTTT
clone_size: few; v_call: TRBV3-1; j_call: TRBJ2-7; d_call: TRBD2; cdr3_aa: CASSQDTSGIEEQYF; cdr3_nt: TGTGCCAGCAGCCAAGATACTAGCGGGATCGAGGAGCAGTACTTC
clone_size: NA; v_call: TRBV29-1; j_call: TRBJ1-1; d_call: TRBD1; cdr3_aa: CSVAEGAGTEAFF; cdr3_nt: TGCAGCGTTGCTGAGGGGGCGGGGACTGAAGCTTTCTTT
clone_size: NA; v_call: TRBV11-2; j_call: TRBJ2-3; d_call: TRBD2; cdr3_aa: CASSLDYAAGVRTDTQYF; cdr3_nt: TGTGCCAGCAGCTTAGATTATGCGGCGGGAGTACGCACAGATACGCAGTATTTT